A single sample is the source of the 8 T cell receptor beta chains below, sequenced in a study of T cell repertoires in cytomegalovirus infection. The antigens these receptors bind are not known. TCRdb fed the reads into MiXCR, producing one record per CDR3 protein. This repertoire shows approximately 110,000 distinct CDR3 sequences, approximately 30% found once; its top ten account for approximately 50%. The sample in question was CD8+ T cells from cultured PBMCs, obtained from culture after CMV antigen stimulation. The origin of the receptors is a human donor in good health (CMV status not recorded). Some clones in this sample may be carry-over from other donors' samples.

The CDR3 DNA is TGTGCCAGCAGCCAAGATGGGGGGGCCGGTGAAAAACTGTTTTTT. Its protein is CASSQDGGAGEKLFF. The rearrangement links TRBV4-2 to TRBJ1-4; D perhaps matches TRBD1 (6 bases). There are 15 residues in the CDR3. The V gene lost 0 bases and the J gene lost 7 bases, with 12 bases spanning the gap. CDR1 LGHNA and CDR2 YNFKEQ come from the germline V gene.

The V gene is TRBV7-2, the J gene TRBJ1-2; a weak D match, TRBD1 (6 bases). The CDR3 runs 14 residues. The germline V gene has CDR1 SGHTA and CDR2 FQGNSA. V was shortened by 2 bases and J by 8 bases, with 15 bases between the two germline ends. CDR3: CASSLSGVTEGYTF. DNA for the CDR3: TGTGCCAGCAGCTTATCAGGGGTAACGGAGGGCTACACCTTC. The full variable domain, with the rest looked up from reference TRBV7-2 and TRBJ1-2, is GAGVSQSPSNKVTEKGKDVELRCDPISGHTALYWYRQSLGQGLEFLIYFQGNSAPDKSGLPSDRFSAERTGGSVSTLTIQRTQQEDSAVYLCASSLSGVTEGYTFGSGTRLTVV.

On this clonotype itself: Since a much larger clone is just one base distant, this may be a read error. This chain connects TRBV7-8 to TRBJ1-1; TRBD1 matches at 8 bases. V was clipped by 4 bases and J by 5 bases; unmatched bases: 6. Germline CDR1 SGHVS, CDR2 FQNEAQ. This CDR3 region has 14 residues. The CDR3, as DNA: TGTGCCAGCAGCTCTCAGGGGGCGAAGACTGAAGCTTTCTTT. Protein sequence: CASSSQGAKTEAFF. Based on the CDR3 plus reference TRBV7-8 and TRBJ1-1, the full variable domain is GAGVSQSPRYKVAKRGQDVALRCDPISGHVSLFWYQQALGQGPEFLTYFQNEAQLDKSGLPSDRFFAERPEGSVSTLKIQRTQQEDSAVYLCASSSQGAKTEAFFGQGTRLTVV.

The rearrangement links TRBV6-2 or TRBV6-3 to TRBJ2-2; no definite D call. The CDR3 is made up of 15 amino acids. V was clipped by 6 bases and J by 7 bases, with 18 bases between them. Germline V gives CDR1 MNHEY, CDR2 SVGEGT. The CDR3 DNA sequence: TGTGCCAGCAGCTCCTACCAAATTTCGAACGGGGAGCTGTTTTTT. Its translation: CASSSYQISNGELFF.

This rearrangement joins TRBV19 to TRBJ2-7, with a possible D match to TRBD1 (5 bases). Looked up from germline, CDR1 is LNHDA and CDR2 is SQIVND (reference sequence). The length of the CDR3 is 15 residues. With 5 bases removed from V and 4 bases from J, the gap between germline ends came to 18 bases. This CDR3 reads CASSLLPGASYEQYF. CDR3 nucleotides: TGTGCCAGTAGTTTACTCCCTGGGGCTTCTTACGAGCAGTACTTC.

The CDR3 nucleotides are TGTGCCATCAGTGACCCGGCAGCTGGTGTCTCCTACGAGCAGTACTTC. Protein sequence: CAISDPAAGVSYEQYF. The V and J genes are TRBV10-3 and TRBJ2-7; D unclear. The CDR3 length is 16 residues. Germline V lookup: CDR1 ENHRY, CDR2 SYGVKD. Between the trimmed V and J ends, which lost 3 bases and 0 bases, there was a span of 15 bases.

The rearrangement links TRBV29-1 to TRBJ2-1; 10 bases match TRBD2. V shed 6 bases and J 1 base; nucleotides not matched to a gene: 6. Germline loops: CDR1 SQVTM, CDR2 ANQGSEA. This CDR3 spans 15 amino acids. CDR3 residues: CSVETSGESYNEQFF. DNA for the CDR3: TGCAGCGTCGAAACTAGCGGGGAGTCCTACAATGAGCAGTTCTTC.

The V call is TRBV15, the J call TRBJ2-6; the D is unclear. The V gene lost 0 bases and the J gene lost 3 bases, with 9 bases spanning the gap. The CDR3 consists of 16 residues. Germline lookup yields CDR1 LNHNV and CDR2 YYDKDF (reference sequence). CDR3 in DNA: TGTGCCACCAGCAGAGATGTGGGTTTTGGGGCCAACGTCCTGACTTTC. Its protein product is CATSRDVGFGANVLTF. The entire variable domain, with the rest obtained from reference TRBV15 and TRBJ2-6, is as follows: DAMVIQNPRYQVTQFGKPVTLSCSQTLNHNVMYWYQQKSSQAPKLLFHYYDKDFNNEADTPDNFQSRRPNTSFCFLDIRSPGLGDTAMYLCATSRDVGFGANVLTFGAGSRLTVL.